This T cell receptor (beta chain) was sequenced for a study of cytomegalovirus exposure and HLA in healthy donors. Use of 60 Vbeta and 13 Jbeta primers characterized the PCR. The method was immunoSEQ multiplex PCR; TCRdb's version includes in-frame clones alone and lacks a portion of them. The data show about 160,000 clones, 80% to 85% seen once. The sequence was obtained from a man between 18 and 35 years old in good health and CMV-seronegative. Sequenced sample: PBMCs.

CDR3 DNA sequence: TGTGCCAGCGGCGGACTAGCGGGAGACCTGTACCAAGAGACCCAGTACTTC. This gives the protein CASGGLAGDLYQETQYF. The chain couples TRBV25-1 to TRBJ2-5; 13 bases align to TRBD2. CDR3 length equals 17 residues. V lost 8 bases to trimming and J lost 0 bases; unmatched junction nucleotides: 9. Germline assignment: CDR1 MGHDK and CDR2 SYGVNS.